This T cell receptor (beta chain) emerged from a study of T cells in Graves' hyperthyroidism and ophthalmopathy. Stable Graves' hyperthyroidism denoted no ophthalmopathy progression over 18 months. RNA transcripts served as the template for amplifying TCR beta CDR3 regions. Primed by the HTBI set, a first-round RT-PCR was run on the TCR CDR3. TCRdb called the multiplex PCR reads again in MiXCR, with one record for every CDR3 protein. The repertoire holds around 800,000 distinct CDR3 sequences, with 35% to 40% as singletons. The junction had 5 bases not matched to a gene; V was cut back by 4 bases and J by 5 bases. The CDR3 consists of 16 residues. Germline values: CDR1 MGHRA, CDR2 YSYEKL.

What was sequenced was blood. The chain combines TRBV4-1 with TRBJ2-2, with 12 bases lining up with TRBD2. The sequence was collected from a man between 18 and 29 years old with Graves' hyperthyroidism. Here the CDR3 DNA reads TGCGCCAGCAGCCGGGGGACTAGCGGGCCTACCGGGGAGCTGTTTTTT. Protein sequence: CASSRGTSGPTGELFF.